Listed below are T cell receptor beta chains from one sample, sequenced in a study of cytomegalovirus exposure and HLA in healthy donors. Profiling relied on immunoSEQ multiplex PCR, and the TCRdb table lists in-frame clones only, not all of them. In the table there are approximately 300,000 clones, more than 80% of which are singletons. The sequenced sample was PBMCs. All receptors derive from a woman between 18 and 29 years old in good health and CMV-seronegative. The CDR3 runs from the conserved cysteine through the conserved F or W. The order of the fields is clone size, J gene, V gene, D gene, CDR3 protein, CDR3 DNA. D genes are given only for firm matches. Expanded clones get a size class; other rows say once, few or many, or leave the size out.

.,TRBJ2-5,TRBV5-1,TRBD1,CASSWTGGGETQYF,TGCGCCAGCAGCTGGACAGGGGGTGGGGAGACCCAGTACTTC
.,TRBJ2-7,TRBV7-8,.,CASSLAGVLYEQYF,TGTGCCAGCAGCTTAGCAGGGGTACTCTACGAGCAGTACTTC
.,TRBJ2-3,TRBV7-2,.,CAKAGRVGDTQYF,TGTGCCAAAGCGGGCAGGGTCGGAGATACGCAGTATTTT
.,TRBJ2-7,TRBV5-1,.,CASSFEAVPYEQYF,TGCGCCAGCAGCTTTGAGGCAGTTCCCTACGAGCAGTACTTC
.,TRBJ1-1,TRBV11-2,TRBD1,CASSFAGQGTPEAFF,TGTGCCAGCAGCTTTGCGGGACAGGGAACGCCTGAAGCTTTCTTT
.,TRBJ1-2,TRBV29-1,.,CSVDGSQEAGYTF,TGCAGCGTTGACGGGTCGCAGGAGGCTGGCTACACCTTC
.,TRBJ1-2,TRBV16,TRBD1,CASSQGGQGYGYTF,TGTGCCAGCAGCCAAGGGGGACAGGGGTATGGCTACACCTTC
.,TRBJ2-7,TRBV7-9,.,CASSLGPGMDYEQYF,TGTGCCAGCAGCTTAGGTCCAGGGATGGATTACGAGCAGTACTTC
.,TRBJ1-5,TRBV7-8,TRBD1,CASSSQTAQGRTGQHF,TGTGCCAGCAGCTCGCAAACGGCACAGGGGCGAACGGGCCAGCATTTT
.,TRBJ2-7,TRBV5-4,TRBD2,CASSPRGTSDEQYF,TGTGCCAGCAGCCCCCGAGGGACTAGCGACGAGCAGTACTTC
.,TRBJ2-2,TRBV6-5,TRBD2,CASSLAGGTGELFF,TGTGCCAGCAGTTTAGCGGGAGGAACCGGGGAGCTGTTTTTT
once,TRBJ1-2,TRBV9,.,CASSVGSQGYYGYTF,TGTGCCAGCAGCGTAGGAAGTCAGGGGTACTATGGCTACACCTTC
.,TRBJ1-2,TRBV12-5,TRBD1,CASGPGTGYGYTF,TGTGCTAGTGGTCCCGGGACAGGTTATGGCTACACCTTC
.,TRBJ2-3,TRBV6-5,TRBD1,CASSSDGQVFTDTQYF,TGTGCCAGCAGTTCCGACGGACAGGTTTTCACAGATACGCAGTATTTT
.,TRBJ2-3,TRBV5-4,.,CASEGGSTDTQYF,TGTGCCAGTGAGGGCGGAAGCACAGATACGCAGTATTTT
.,TRBJ1-1,TRBV5-1,.,CASSARTDLNTEAFF,TGCGCCAGCAGCGCGCGGACAGATTTGAACACTGAAGCTTTCTTT
.,TRBJ2-1,TRBV5-1,.,CASSGSRGLQFF,TGCGCCAGCAGCGGTTCTCGAGGACTGCAGTTCTTC
.,TRBJ2-7,TRBV6-4,TRBD1,CASSDWGQGYSWEQYF,TGTGCCAGCAGTGACTGGGGACAGGGCTATTCCTGGGAGCAGTACTTC
.,TRBJ2-4,TRBV5-4,.,CASSGGNIQYF,TGTGCCAGCAGCGGGGGGAACATTCAGTACTTC
.,TRBJ2-5,TRBV2,TRBD1,CASRDRGQETQYF,TGTGCCAGCAGGGACAGGGGGCAAGAGACCCAGTACTTC
.,TRBJ2-7,TRBV19,TRBD2,CASSTGLANYEQYF,TGTGCCAGTAGTACGGGACTAGCGAACTACGAGCAGTACTTC
.,TRBJ1-2,TRBV18,.,CASSPGRGVYTF,TGTGCCAGCTCACCGGGCAGGGGAGTCTACACCTTC
.,TRBJ1-4,TRBV7-2,.,CASSLGGNNEKLFF,TGTGCCAGCAGCTTAGGCGGAAATAATGAAAAACTGTTTTTT
.,TRBJ2-4,TRBV7-2,.,CASSSELARGSKNIQYF,TGTGCCAGCAGCTCCGAACTAGCCAGGGGGTCCAAAAACATTCAGTACTTC
.,TRBJ2-7,TRBV29-1,TRBD2,CSVTGLADLYEQYF,TGCAGCGTTACCGGACTAGCGGATCTCTACGAGCAGTACTTC
.,TRBJ2-7,TRBV4-3,TRBD2,CASSQERGAMYEQYF,TGCGCCAGCAGCCAAGAGCGGGGGGCCATGTACGAGCAGTACTTC